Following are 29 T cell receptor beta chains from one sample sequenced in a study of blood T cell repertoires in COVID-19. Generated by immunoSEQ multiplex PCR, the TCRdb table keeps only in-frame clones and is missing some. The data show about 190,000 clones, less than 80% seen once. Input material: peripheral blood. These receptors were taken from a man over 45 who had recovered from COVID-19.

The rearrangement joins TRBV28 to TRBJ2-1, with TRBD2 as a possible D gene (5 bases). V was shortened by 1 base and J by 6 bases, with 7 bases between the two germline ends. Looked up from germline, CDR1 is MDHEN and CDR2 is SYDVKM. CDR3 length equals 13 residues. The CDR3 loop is CASSLSGFNEQFF. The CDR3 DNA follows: TGTGCCAGCAGTTTATCGGGATTCAATGAGCAGTTCTTC. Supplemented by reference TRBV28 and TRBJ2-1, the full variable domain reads DVKVTQSSRYLVKRTGEKVFLECVQDMDHENMFWYRQDPGLGLRLIYFSYDVKMKEKGDIPEGYSVSREKKERFSLILESASTNQTSMYLCASSLSGFNEQFFGPGTRLTVL.

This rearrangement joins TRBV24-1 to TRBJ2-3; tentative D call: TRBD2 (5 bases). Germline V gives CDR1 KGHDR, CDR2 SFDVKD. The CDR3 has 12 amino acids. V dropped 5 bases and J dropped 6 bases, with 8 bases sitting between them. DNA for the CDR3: TGTGCCACCAGTGCGGGAATGGATACGCAGTATTTT. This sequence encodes CATSAGMDTQYF.

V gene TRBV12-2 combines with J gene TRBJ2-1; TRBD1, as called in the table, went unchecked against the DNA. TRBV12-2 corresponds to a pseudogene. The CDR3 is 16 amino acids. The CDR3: CASRALGPISYNEQFF. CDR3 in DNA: TGTGCAAGTCGCGCCTTGGGCCCCATCTCCTACAATGAGCAGTTCTTC.

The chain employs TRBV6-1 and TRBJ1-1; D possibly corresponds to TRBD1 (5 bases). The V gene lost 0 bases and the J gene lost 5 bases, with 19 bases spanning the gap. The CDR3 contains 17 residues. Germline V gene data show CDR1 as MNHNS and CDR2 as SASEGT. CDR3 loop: CASSEALPGGLRTEAFF. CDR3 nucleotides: TGTGCCAGCAGTGAAGCGCTTCCCGGGGGATTGAGGACTGAAGCTTTCTTT.

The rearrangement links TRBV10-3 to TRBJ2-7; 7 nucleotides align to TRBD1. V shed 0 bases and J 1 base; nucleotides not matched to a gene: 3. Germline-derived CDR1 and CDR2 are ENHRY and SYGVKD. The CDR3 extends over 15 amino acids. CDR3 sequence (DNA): TGTGCCATCAGTGAGTCGGGACAGCTTTCCTACGAGCAGTACTTC. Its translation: CAISESGQLSYEQYF.

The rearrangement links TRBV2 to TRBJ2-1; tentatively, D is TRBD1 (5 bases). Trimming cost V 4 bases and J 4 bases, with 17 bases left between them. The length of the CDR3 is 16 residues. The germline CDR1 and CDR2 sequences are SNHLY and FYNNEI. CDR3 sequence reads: CASSVLGRTQYNEQFF. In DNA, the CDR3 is TGTGCCAGCAGTGTTTTGGGGCGGACACAATACAATGAGCAGTTCTTC.

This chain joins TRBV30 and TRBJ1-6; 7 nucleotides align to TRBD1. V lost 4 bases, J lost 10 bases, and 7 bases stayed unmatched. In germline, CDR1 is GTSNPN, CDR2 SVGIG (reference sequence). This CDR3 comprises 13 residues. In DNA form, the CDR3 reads TGTGCCTGGACCCCAGGGGGAACGTCACCCCTCCACTTT. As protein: CAWTPGGTSPLHF.

The CDR3 spells CASTADVAGFSYNEQFF. CDR3 DNA: TGTGCCAGCACCGCGGACGTAGCGGGATTCTCCTACAATGAGCAGTTCTTC. The chain recombines TRBV2 with TRBJ2-1, with 8 bases matching TRBD2. The CDR3 extends over 17 amino acids. V lost 7 bases, J lost 0 bases, and 11 bases stayed unmatched. Germline V gene sequence: CDR1 SNHLY, CDR2 FYNNEI. The complete variable domain, with remaining parts taken from reference TRBV2 and TRBJ2-1, reads EPEVTQTPSHQVTQMGQEVILRCVPISNHLYFYWYRQILGQKVEFLVSFYNNEISEKSEIFDDQFSVERPDGSNFTLKIRSTKLEDSAMYFCASTADVAGFSYNEQFFGPGTRLTVL.

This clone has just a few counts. The CDR3 sequence: CAIRAGTSGSNEQFF. As DNA, the CDR3 is TGTGCCATCAGAGCCGGGACTAGCGGGAGTAATGAGCAGTTCTTC. V usage is TRBV10-3 and J usage is TRBJ2-1; 14 nucleotides align to TRBD2. The CDR3 sequence is 15 residues long. The trim removed 6 bases at V and 7 bases at J, leaving 5 bases unmatched. Germline CDR1 is ENHRY and CDR2 is SYGVKD.

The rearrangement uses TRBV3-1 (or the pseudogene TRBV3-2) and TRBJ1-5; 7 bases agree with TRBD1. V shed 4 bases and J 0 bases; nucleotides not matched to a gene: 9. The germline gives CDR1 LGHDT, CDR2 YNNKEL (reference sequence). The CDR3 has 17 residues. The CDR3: CASSPGTARYSNQPQHF. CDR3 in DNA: TGTGCCAGCAGCCCGGGGACAGCGAGATATAGCAATCAGCCCCAGCATTTT.

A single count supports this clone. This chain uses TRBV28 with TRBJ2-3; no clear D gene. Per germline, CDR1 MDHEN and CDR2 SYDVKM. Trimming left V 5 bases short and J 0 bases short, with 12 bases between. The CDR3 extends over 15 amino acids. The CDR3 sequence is CASSRDPTSTDTQYF. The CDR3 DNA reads TGTGCCAGCAGTAGAGACCCGACTAGCACAGATACGCAGTATTTT.

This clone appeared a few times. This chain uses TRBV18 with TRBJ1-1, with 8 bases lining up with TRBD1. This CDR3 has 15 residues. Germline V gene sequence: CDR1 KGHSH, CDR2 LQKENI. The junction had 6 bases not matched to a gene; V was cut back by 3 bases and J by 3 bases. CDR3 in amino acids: CASSPELTGDTEAFF. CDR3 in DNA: TGTGCCAGCTCACCCGAACTGACAGGGGACACTGAAGCTTTCTTT.

CDR3 coding DNA: TGTGCCAGTAGTAAGAGACAGGGCCACTATGGCTACACCTTC. It specifies CASSKRQGHYGYTF. The rearrangement uses TRBV19 and TRBJ1-2, with TRBD1 matching over 7 bases. Germline CDR1 LNHDA, CDR2 SQIVND (reference sequence). Trimming cost V 4 bases and J 3 bases; bases outside gene matches: 5. This CDR3 region has 14 residues.

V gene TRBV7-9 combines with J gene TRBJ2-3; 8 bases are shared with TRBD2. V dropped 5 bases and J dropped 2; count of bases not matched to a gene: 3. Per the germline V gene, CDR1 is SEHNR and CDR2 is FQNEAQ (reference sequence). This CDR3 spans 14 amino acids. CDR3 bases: TGTGCCAGCAGCGCGACTAGCGTCACAGATACGCAGTATTTT. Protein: CASSATSVTDTQYF.

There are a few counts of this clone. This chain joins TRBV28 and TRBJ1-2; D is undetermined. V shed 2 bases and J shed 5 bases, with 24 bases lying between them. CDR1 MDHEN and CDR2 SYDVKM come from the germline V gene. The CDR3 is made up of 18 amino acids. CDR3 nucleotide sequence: TGTGCCAGCAGTTTAGATCGGATGAGGAATAGGAGGGATTATGGCTACACCTTC. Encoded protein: CASSLDRMRNRRDYGYTF.

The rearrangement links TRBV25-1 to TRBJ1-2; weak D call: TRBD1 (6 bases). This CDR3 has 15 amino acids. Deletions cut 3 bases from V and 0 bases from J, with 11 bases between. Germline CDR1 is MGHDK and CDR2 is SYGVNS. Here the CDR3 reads CASSDRRDTNYGYTF. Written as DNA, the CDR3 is TGTGCCAGCAGTGATCGAAGGGACACTAACTATGGCTACACCTTC.

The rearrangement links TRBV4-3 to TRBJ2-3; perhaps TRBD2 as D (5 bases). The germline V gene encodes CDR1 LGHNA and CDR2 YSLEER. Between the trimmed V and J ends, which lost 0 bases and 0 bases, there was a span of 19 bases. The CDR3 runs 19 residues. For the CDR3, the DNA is TGCGCCAGCAGCCAAGATCGCCCTTTGAGCGGAGTAAGCACAGATACGCAGTATTTT. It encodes CASSQDRPLSGVSTDTQYF.

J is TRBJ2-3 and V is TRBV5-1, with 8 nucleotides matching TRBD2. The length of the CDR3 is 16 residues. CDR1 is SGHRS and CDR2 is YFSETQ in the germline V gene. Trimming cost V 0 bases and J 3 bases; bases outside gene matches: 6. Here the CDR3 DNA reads TGCGCCAGCAGCTTGGCCATAGCGGGATTGACAGATACGCAGTATTTT. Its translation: CASSLAIAGLTDTQYF. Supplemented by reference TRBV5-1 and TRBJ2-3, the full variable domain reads KAGVTQTPRYLIKTRGQQVTLSCSPISGHRSVSWYQQTPGQGLQFLFEYFSETQRNKGNFPGRFSGRQFSNSRSEMNVSTLELGDSALYLCASSLAIAGLTDTQYFGPGTRLTVL.

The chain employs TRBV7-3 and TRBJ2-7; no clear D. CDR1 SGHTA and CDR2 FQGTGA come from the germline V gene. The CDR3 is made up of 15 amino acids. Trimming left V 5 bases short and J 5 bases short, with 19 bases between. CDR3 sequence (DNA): TGTGCCAGCAGCCCCATGCCCGCCCTGGGCCACGAGCAGTACTTC. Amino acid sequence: CASSPMPALGHEQYF.

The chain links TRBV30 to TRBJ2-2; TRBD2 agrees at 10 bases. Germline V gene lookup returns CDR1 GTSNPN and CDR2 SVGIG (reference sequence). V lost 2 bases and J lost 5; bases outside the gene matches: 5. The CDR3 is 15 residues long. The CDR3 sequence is CAWSSWTSGTGELFF. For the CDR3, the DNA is TGTGCCTGGAGTTCTTGGACTAGCGGAACCGGGGAGCTGTTTTTT.

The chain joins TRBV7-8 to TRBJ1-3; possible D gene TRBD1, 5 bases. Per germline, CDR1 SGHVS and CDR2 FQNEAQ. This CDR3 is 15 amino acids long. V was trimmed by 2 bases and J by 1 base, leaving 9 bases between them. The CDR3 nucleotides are TGTGCCAGCAGCTTATTCGGGGGATCTGGAAACACCATATATTTT. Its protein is CASSLFGGSGNTIYF. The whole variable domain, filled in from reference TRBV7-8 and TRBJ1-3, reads GAGVSQSPRYKVAKRGQDVALRCDPISGHVSLFWYQQALGQGPEFLTYFQNEAQLDKSGLPSDRFFAERPEGSVSTLKIQRTQQEDSAVYLCASSLFGGSGNTIYFGEGSWLTVV.

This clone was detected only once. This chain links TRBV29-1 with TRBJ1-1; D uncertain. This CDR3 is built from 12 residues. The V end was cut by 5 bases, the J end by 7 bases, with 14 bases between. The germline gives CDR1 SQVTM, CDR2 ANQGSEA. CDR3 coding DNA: TGCAGCGTTAGTCGCACATTCGATGAAGCTTTCTTT. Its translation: CSVSRTFDEAFF.

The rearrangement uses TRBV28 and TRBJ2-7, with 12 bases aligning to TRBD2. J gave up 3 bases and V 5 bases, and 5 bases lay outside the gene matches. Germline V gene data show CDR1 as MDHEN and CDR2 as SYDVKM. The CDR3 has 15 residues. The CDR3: CASSRPGLAGYEQYF. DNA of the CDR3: TGTGCCAGCAGTCGACCGGGACTAGCGGGCTACGAGCAGTACTTC.

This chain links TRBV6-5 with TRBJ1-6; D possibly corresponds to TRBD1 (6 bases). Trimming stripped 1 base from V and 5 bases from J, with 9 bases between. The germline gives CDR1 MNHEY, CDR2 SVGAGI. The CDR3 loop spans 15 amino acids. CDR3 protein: CASSYWAGDNSPLHF. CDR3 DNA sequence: TGTGCCAGCAGTTACTGGGCAGGGGATAATTCACCCCTCCACTTT.

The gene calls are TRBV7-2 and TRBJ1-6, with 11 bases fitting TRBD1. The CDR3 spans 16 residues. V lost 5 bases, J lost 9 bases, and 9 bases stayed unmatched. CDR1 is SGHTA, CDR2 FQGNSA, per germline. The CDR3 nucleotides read TGTGCCAGCAGCCCCTGGACAGGGGGCGGCGGTTCACCCCTCCACTTT. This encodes CASSPWTGGGGSPLHF.

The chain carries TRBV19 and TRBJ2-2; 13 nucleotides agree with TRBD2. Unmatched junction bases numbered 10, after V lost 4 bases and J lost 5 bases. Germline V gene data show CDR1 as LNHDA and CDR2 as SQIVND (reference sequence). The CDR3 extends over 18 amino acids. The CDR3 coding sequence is TGTGCCAGTAGTAAAATACTAGCGGGAGGGCCGGGAACCGGGGAGCTGTTTTTT. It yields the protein CASSKILAGGPGTGELFF.

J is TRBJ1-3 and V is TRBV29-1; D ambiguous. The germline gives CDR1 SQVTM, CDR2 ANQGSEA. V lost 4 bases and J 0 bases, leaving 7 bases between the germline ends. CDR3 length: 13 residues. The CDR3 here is CSVAVSSGNTIYF. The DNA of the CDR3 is TGCAGCGTTGCAGTCTCCTCTGGAAACACCATATATTTT.

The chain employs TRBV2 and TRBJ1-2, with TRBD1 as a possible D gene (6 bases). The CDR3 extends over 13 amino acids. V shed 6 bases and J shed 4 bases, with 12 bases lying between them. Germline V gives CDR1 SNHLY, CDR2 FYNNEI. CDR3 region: CASSRGQLYGYTF. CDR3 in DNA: TGTGCCAGCAGCAGAGGACAGCTCTATGGCTACACCTTC.

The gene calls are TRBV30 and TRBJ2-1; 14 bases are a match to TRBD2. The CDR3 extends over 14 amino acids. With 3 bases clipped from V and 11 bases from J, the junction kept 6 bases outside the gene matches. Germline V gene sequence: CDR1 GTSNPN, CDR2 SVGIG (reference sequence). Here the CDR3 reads CAWSTGLAGDKQFF. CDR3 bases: TGTGCCTGGAGCACGGGACTAGCGGGAGATAAGCAGTTCTTC.